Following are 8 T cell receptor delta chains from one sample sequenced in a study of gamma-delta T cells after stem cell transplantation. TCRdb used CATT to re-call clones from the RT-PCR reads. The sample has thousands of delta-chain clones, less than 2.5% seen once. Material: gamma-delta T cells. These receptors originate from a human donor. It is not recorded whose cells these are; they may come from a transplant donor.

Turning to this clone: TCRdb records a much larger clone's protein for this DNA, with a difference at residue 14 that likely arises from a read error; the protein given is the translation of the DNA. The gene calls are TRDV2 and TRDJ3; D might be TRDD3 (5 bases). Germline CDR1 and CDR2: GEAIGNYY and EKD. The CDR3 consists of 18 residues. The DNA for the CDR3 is TGTGCCTGTGACACCGGAGGGGCTAGCTCCTGGGACACCCAACAGATGTTTTTC. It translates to CACDTGGASSWDTQQMFF.

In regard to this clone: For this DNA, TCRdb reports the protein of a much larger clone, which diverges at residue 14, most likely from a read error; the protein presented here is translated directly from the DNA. CDR3 sequence (DNA): TGTGCCTGTGACACACTTTTACTGGGGGATACGCGAGGGAGCACCGATAAACTCATCTTT. This gives the protein CACDTLLLGDTRGSTDKLIF. This sequence joins TRDV2 and TRDJ1, with 13 bases identical to TRDD3. Per germline, CDR1 GEAIGNYY and CDR2 EKD. The trim removed 1 base at V and 1 base at J, leaving 14 bases unmatched. The CDR3 length is 20 residues.

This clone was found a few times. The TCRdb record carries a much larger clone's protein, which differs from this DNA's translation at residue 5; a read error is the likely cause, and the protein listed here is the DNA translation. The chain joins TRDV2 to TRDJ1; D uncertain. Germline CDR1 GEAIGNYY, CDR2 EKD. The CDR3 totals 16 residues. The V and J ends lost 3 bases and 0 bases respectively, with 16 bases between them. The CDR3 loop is CACDPVPGSNTDKLIF. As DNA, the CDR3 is TGTGCCTGTGACCCCGTACCCGGCTCGAACACCGATAAACTCATCTTT.

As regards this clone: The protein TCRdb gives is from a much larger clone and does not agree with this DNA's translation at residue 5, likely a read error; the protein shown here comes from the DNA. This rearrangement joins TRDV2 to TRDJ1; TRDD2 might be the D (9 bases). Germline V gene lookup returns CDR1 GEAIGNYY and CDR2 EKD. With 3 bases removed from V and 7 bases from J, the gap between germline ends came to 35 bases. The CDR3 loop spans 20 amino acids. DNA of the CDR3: TGTGCCTGTGACGTCGTTCCTTCCTACGAAGGGATACGCGGAGACGGTAAACTCATCTTT. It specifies CACDVVPSYEGIRGDGKLIF.

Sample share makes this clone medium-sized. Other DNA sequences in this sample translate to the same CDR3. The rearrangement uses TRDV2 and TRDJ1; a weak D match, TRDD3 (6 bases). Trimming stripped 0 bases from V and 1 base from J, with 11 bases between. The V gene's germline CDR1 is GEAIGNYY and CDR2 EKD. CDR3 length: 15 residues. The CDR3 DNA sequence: TGTGCCTGTGACACCGTGGGGGGTCCCACCGATAAACTCATCTTT. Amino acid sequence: CACDTVGGPTDKLIF.

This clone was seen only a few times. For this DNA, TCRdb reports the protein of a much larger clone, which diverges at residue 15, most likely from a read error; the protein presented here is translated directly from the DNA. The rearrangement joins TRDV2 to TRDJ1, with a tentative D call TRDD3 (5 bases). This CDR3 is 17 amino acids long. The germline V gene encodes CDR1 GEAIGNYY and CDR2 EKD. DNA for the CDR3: TGTGCCTGTGACACCCTAGGGAACGTACTGGCTACCGATAAATTCATCTTT. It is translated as CACDTLGNVLATDKFIF.

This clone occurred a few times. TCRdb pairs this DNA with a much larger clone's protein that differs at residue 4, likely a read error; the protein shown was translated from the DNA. Here the CDR3 DNA reads TGTGCCTGTGGCACCGCTGGGGGATACTCCTCCTGGGACACCCGACAGATGTTTTTC. Its translation: CACGTAGGYSSWDTRQMFF. The J gene is TRDJ3, the V gene TRDV2, with 11 positions matching TRDD3. CDR1 and CDR2 (germline): GEAIGNYY, EKD. The CDR3 loop spans 19 amino acids.

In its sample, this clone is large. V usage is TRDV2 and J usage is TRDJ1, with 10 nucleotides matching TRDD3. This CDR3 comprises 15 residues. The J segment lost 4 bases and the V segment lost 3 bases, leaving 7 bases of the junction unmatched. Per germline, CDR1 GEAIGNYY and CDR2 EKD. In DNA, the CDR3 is TGTGCCTGTGACCGACTGGGGGATGGCCACGATAAACTCATCTTT. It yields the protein CACDRLGDGHDKLIF.